These T cell receptor beta chains were read from a single sample in a study of brain metastases from non-small cell lung cancer. Sequencing was performed with immunoSEQ multiplex PCR; in TCRdb, only in-frame clones are kept and a portion is missing. This table holds 2,000 to 2,500 clones, under 85% found once. Sequenced: primary lung tumor tissue. The receptors stem from a donor aged 40 or over with non-small cell lung cancer. CDR3s leave out the opening cysteine and the closing phenylalanine or tryptophan.

j_call v_call cdr3_aa
TRBJ1-1 TRBV5-1 ASSLGGRERLNTEAF
TRBJ2-1 TRBV19 ASSKVQLDEQF
TRBJ2-5 TRBV10-1 ASSESRAQGTQY
TRBJ2-5 TRBV7-8 ASSLGLVGRTQETQY
TRBJ1-1 TRBV14 ASSRMWSSNTEAF
TRBJ2-4 TRBV6-5 ASFAAKNIQY
TRBJ2-1 TRBV19 ASSPPIRDSYNEQF
TRBJ1-5 TRBV6-6 ASSPEEHQPQH
TRBJ2-6 TRBV5-4 ASSMTGAGANVLT
TRBJ1-1 TRBV6-5 ASSFTGGTEAF
TRBJ1-5 TRBV10-3 AIGTGDSNQPQH
TRBJ2-7 TRBV2 ASSEGTVLYEQY
TRBJ2-6 TRBV28 ASSRRLTGANVLT
TRBJ2-3 TRBV9 ASSVGLAATDTQY
TRBJ2-3 TRBV28 ASSLDSGTTDTQY
TRBJ1-1 TRBV7-9 ASSLVAVEAF
TRBJ1-2 TRBV6-1 ASSELGGADGYT
TRBJ2-1 TRBV9 ASSVRGDEQF
TRBJ2-1 TRBV19 ASSIHSGGSYNEQF
TRBJ1-3 TRBV7-2 ASSLGGGSSGNTIY
TRBJ1-5 TRBV4-1 ANSLLQTLNQPQH
TRBJ1-1 TRBV10-3 AIRRTENTEAF